This T cell receptor (beta chain) was found in a study of blood T cell repertoires in COVID-19. Turning to the study itself: Acute and convalescent COVID-19 specimens originated in the United States, Italy and Spain.

Original processing methods: The authors estimated nucleated cell counts from reference gene primer amplification. The repertoire was sequenced with immunoSEQ multiplex PCR; TCRdb's copy has only in-frame clones and lacks some. V and J calls and clone size are those listed in that table; D and trimming were worked out from the DNA. Counted here are 50,000 to 80,000 clones, about 88% occurring once; the ten biggest clones make up approximately 40%. The CDR3 runs to 15 residues. Germline V gene sequence: CDR1 LGHDT, CDR2 YNNKEL (reference sequence). Trimming removed 2 bases from V and 0 bases from J, with 11 bases in between.

The sequencing input was peripheral blood. The chain links TRBV3-1 (or the pseudogene TRBV3-2) to TRBJ2-7, with D possibly being TRBD2 (5 bases). This TCR was recovered from an older woman with COVID-19, enrolled during active disease. CDR3 nucleotide sequence: TGTGCCAGCAGCCAATTCAGCGGAAGCTCCTACGAGCAGTACTTC. It encodes CASSQFSGSSYEQYF.